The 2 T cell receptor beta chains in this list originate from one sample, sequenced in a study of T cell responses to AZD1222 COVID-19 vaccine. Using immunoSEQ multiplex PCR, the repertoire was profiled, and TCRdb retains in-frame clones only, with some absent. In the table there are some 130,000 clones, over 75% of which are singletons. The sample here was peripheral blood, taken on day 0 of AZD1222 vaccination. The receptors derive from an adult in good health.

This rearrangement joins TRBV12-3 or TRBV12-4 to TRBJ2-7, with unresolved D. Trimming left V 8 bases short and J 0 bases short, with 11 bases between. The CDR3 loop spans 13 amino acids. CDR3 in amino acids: CASRRQNSYEQYF. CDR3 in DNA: TGTGCCAGCCGCAGACAAAACTCCTACGAGCAGTACTTC.

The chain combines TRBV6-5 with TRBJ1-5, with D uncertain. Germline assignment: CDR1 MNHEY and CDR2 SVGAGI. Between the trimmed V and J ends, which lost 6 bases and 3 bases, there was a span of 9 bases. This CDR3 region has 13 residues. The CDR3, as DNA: TGTGCCAGCAGGTTTAGCCTCAATCAGCCCCAGCATTTT. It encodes CASRFSLNQPQHF.